This T cell receptor beta chain was profiled in a study of blood T cell repertoires in COVID-19. Background on the study: The United States, Italy and Spain supplied acute and convalescent COVID-19 samples. PBMCs, B-cell-depleted T cells, or T cells provided the cDNA or gDNA that made up the material.

The V gene lost 2 bases and the J gene lost 10 bases, with 17 bases spanning the gap. In germline, CDR1 is SNHLY, CDR2 FYNNEI. This CDR3 has 14 residues. Seattle-derived patients entered the study during active infection and were followed longitudinally. How the authors handled the data: Amplification of reference gene primers provided the estimated nucleated cell counts. Here immunoSEQ multiplex PCR was the method, and the copy in TCRdb shows in-frame clones only, minus some. V and J calls and clone size follow that table, whereas D and trimming were derived from the DNA. The sample consists of approximately 200,000 clones, 94% of them appearing once.

The sequenced sample consisted of peripheral blood. The rearrangement joins TRBV2 to TRBJ1-2; D is unresolved. The receptor's source is a man aged 25 to 40 with COVID-19, enrolled during active disease. The CDR3 DNA reads TGTGCCAGCAGTGAATTAGGAGGCGTCGTAAACTACACCTTC. Amino acids: CASSELGGVVNYTF. Filled out from reference TRBV2 and TRBJ1-2, the complete variable domain reads EPEVTQTPSHQVTQMGQEVILRCVPISNHLYFYWYRQILGQKVEFLVSFYNNEISEKSEIFDDQFSVERPDGSNFTLKIRSTKLEDSAMYFCASSELGGVVNYTFGSGTRLTVV.